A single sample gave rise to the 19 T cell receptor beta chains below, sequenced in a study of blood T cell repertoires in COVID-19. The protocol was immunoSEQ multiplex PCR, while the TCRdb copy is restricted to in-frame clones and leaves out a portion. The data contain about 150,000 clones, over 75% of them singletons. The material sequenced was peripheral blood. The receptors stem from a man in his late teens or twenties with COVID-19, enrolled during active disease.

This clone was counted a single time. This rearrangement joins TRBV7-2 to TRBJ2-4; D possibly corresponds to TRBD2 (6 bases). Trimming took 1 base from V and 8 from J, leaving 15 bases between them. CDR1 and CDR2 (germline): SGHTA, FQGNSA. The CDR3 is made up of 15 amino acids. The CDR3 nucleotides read TGTGCCAGCAGCTTAGAAGATGGACTACCGTACATTCAGTACTTC. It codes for CASSLEDGLPYIQYF.

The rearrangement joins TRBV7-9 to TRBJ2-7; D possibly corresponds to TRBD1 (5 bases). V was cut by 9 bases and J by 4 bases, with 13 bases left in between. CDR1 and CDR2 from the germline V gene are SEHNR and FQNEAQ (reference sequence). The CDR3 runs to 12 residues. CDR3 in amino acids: CASGRAEYEQYF. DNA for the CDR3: TGTGCCAGTGGCAGGGCGGAGTACGAGCAGTACTTC.

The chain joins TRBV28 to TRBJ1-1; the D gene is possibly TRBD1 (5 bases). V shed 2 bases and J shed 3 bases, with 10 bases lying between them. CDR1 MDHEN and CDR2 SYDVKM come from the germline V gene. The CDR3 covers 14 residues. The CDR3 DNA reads TGTGCCAGCAGTTTAAGGCAGGGCTACACTGAAGCTTTCTTT. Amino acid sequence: CASSLRQGYTEAFF.

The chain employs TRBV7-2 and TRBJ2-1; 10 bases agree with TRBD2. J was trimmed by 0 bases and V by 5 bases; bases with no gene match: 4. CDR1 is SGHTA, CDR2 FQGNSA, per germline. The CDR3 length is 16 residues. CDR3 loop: CASSQVAGGSYNEQFF. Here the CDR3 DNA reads TGTGCCAGCAGCCAAGTAGCGGGAGGCTCCTACAATGAGCAGTTCTTC.

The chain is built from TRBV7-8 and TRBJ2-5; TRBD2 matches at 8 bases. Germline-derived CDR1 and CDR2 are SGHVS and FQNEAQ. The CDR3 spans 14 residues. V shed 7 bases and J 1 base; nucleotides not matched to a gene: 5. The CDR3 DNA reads TGTGCCAGCAAGAGCCGGGAGGGCCAAGAGACCCAGTACTTC. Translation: CASKSREGQETQYF.

CDR3 sequence (DNA): TGTGCCATCACAGACAGGGAATCGCAGTTTTCTACGCAGTATTTT. It specifies CAITDRESQFSTQYF. V gene TRBV10-3 combines with J gene TRBJ2-3, with 7 bases identical to TRBD1. The V gene end was trimmed by 7 bases and the J gene end by 8 bases; junction bases not matched to a gene: 15. CDR3 length: 15 residues. Per germline, CDR1 ENHRY and CDR2 SYGVKD.

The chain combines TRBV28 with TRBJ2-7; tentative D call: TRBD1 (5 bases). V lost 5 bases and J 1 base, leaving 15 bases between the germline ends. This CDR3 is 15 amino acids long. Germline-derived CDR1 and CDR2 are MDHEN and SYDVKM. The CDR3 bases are TGTGCCAGCAGTCAGGGTCTCCCTAGATCCTACGAGCAGTACTTC. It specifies CASSQGLPRSYEQYF.

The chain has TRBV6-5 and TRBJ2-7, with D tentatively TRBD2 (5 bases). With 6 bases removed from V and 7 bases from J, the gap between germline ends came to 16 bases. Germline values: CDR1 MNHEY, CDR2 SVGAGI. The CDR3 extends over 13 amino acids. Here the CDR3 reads CASRHGTSGEQYF. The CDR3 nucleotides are TGTGCCAGCAGACACGGAACCTCGGGAGAGCAGTACTTC.

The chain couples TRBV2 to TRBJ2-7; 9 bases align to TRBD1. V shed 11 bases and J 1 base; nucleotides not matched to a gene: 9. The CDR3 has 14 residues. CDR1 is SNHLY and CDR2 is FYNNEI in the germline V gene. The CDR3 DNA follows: TGTGCCGGCCTCAGACAGGGGGGATCCTACGAGCAGTACTTC. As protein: CAGLRQGGSYEQYF.

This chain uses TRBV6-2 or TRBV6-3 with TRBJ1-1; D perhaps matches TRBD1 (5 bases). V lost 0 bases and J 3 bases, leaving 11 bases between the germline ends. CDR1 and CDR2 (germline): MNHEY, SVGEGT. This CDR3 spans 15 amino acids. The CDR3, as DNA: TGTGCCAGCAGTTACTCAGCAGGGACTTACACTGAAGCTTTCTTT. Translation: CASSYSAGTYTEAFF.

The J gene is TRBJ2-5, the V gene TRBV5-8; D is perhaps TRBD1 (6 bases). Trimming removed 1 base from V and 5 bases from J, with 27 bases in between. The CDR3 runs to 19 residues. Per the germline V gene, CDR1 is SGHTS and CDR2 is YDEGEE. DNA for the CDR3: TGTGCCAGCAGCTTGAGGTGGTTGGGTGGCAGGGGCACAGTGGAGACCCAGTACTTC. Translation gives CASSLRWLGGRGTVETQYF.

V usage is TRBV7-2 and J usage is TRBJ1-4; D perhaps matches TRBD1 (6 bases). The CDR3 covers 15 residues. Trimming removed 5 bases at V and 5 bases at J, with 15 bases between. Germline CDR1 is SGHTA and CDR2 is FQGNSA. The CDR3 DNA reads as TGTGCCAGCAGCCTCACCGGGACATTCAATGAAAAACTGTTTTTT. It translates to CASSLTGTFNEKLFF. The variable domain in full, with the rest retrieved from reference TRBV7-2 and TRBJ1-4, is GAGVSQSPSNKVTEKGKDVELRCDPISGHTALYWYRQSLGQGLEFLIYFQGNSAPDKSGLPSDRFSAERTGGSVSTLTIQRTQQEDSAVYLCASSLTGTFNEKLFFGSGTQLSVL.

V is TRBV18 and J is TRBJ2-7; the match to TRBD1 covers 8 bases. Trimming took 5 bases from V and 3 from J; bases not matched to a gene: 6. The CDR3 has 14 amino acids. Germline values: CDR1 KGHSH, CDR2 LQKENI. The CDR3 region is CASSIGQGSYEQYF. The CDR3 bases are TGTGCCAGCTCAATTGGACAGGGTAGCTACGAGCAGTACTTC.

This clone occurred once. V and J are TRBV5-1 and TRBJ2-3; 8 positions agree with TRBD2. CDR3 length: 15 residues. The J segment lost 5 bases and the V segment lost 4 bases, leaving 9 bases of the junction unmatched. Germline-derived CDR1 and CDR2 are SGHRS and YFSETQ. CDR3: CASSRGGDQRDTQYF. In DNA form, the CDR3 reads TGCGCCAGCAGCCGGGGGGGAGATCAGAGAGATACGCAGTATTTT.

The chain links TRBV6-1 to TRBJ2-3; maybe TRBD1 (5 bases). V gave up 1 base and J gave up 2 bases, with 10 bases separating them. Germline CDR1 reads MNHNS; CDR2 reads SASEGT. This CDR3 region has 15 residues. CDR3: CASSEGGRVTDTQYF. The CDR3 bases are TGTGCCAGCAGTGAAGGAGGCAGGGTCACAGATACGCAGTATTTT.

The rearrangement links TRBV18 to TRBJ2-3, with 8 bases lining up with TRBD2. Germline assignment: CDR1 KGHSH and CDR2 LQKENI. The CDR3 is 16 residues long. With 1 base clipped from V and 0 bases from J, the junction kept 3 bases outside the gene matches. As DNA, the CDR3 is TGTGCCAGCTCACCACTGTTAGCGGGGAGCACAGATACGCAGTATTTT. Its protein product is CASSPLLAGSTDTQYF. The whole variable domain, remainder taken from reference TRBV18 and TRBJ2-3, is NAGVMQNPRHLVRRRGQEARLRCSPMKGHSHVYWYRQLPEEGLKFMVYLQKENIIDESGMPKERFSAEFPKEGPSILRIQQVVRGDSAAYFCASSPLLAGSTDTQYFGPGTRLTVL.

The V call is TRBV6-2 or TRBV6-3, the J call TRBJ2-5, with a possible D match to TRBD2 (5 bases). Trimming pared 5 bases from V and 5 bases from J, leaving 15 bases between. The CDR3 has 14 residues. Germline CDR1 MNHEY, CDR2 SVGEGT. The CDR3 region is CASSAAGMGETQYF. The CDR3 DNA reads TGTGCCAGCAGTGCGGCCGGGATGGGGGAGACCCAGTACTTC.

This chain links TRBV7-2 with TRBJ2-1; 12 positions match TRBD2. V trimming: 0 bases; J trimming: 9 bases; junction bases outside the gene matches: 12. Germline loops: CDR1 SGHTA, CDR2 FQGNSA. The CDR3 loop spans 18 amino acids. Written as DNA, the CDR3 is TGTGCCAGCAGCTTAGCTGGGGCTAGCGGGAGGGCCAGGGCTGAGCAGTTCTTC. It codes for CASSLAGASGRARAEQFF.

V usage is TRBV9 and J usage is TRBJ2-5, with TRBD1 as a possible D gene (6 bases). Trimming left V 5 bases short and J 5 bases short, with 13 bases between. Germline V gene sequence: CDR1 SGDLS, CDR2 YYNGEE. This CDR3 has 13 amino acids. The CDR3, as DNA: TGTGCCAGCAGTCTGGACAGACGGGAGACCCAGTACTTC. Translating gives CASSLDRRETQYF.